The T cell receptor beta chain under discussion was sequenced for a study of a mutant IDH1 vaccine in newly diagnosed glioma. Time point of the sample: week 35, safety follow-up. Alongside topical imiquimod, each dose of vaccine comprised 300 ug of mutant IDH1 20-mer peptide. This clone was seen only once. Its antigen remains unidentified. The method was immunoSEQ multiplex PCR; TCRdb's version includes in-frame clones alone and lacks a portion of them. The sample lists over 60,000 clones, about four fifths occurring once. The CDR3 is 12 residues long. CDR1 is SGHDN and CDR2 is FVKESK in the germline V gene. Trimming took 4 bases from V and 7 from J, leaving 10 bases between them.

The sequences come from PBMCs, collected from a glioma patient whose treatment included an IDH1 peptide vaccine. The receptor was isolated from a man aged 35-49 years with glioma. The chain combines TRBV14 with TRBJ1-1; TRBD1 might be the D (5 bases). The CDR3 bases are TGTGCCAGCAGCCTCGGGGGATATGAAGCTTTCTTT. This gives the protein CASSLGGYEAFF. The whole variable domain, filled in from reference TRBV14 and TRBJ1-1, reads EAGVTQFPSHSVIEKGQTVTLRCDPISGHDNLYWYRRVMGKEIKFLLHFVKESKQDESGMPNNRFLAERTGGTYSTLKVQPAELEDSGVYFCASSLGGYEAFFGQGTRLTVV.